This T cell receptor beta chain comes out of a study of T cell responses to AZD1222 COVID-19 vaccine. TCRdb keeps only in-frame clones here, not all; method: immunoSEQ multiplex PCR. Among under 110,000 clones listed, about 89% were seen once. Study-wide results and caveats: Nearly half of spike-specific TCRs reportedly target variant regions that are unmutated in the B.1.351 and B.1.1.7 variants. Baseline serostatus was positive in only six AZD1222 recipients. Scientists sampled the repertoires only once the peak T cell response had passed.

With regard to this clone: Its specificity is unknown.

The germline gives CDR1 MDHEN, CDR2 SYDVKM. Trimming took 3 bases from V and 3 from J, leaving 12 bases between them. CDR3 length: 15 amino acids. The chain joins TRBV28 to TRBJ2-1; D gene unclear. The input for sequencing was peripheral blood, taken 28 days after the second AZD1222 dose. This receptor was obtained from an adult who received the AZD1222 COVID-19 vaccine. The CDR3 protein is CASSLTTAGYNEQFF. CDR3 bases: TGTGCCAGCAGTTTGACCACCGCCGGCTACAATGAGCAGTTCTTC.